This T cell receptor (beta chain) comes out of a study of human T cells and chemical hapten exposure. Turning to the study itself: Yields of TCR per sample differed, chiefly owing to small differences in pooled library volume.

MiXCR was run by TCRdb on the RACE reads, yielding one entry per CDR3 protein. The table lists about 80,000 distinct CDR3 sequences, around 9.4% of them singletons. In this sample, this clonotype turned up many times. The V segment lost 3 bases and the J segment 3 bases; nucleotides outside the gene matches: 4. Germline loops: CDR1 SQVTM, CDR2 ANQGSEA. This CDR3 contains 15 residues. Time point given: healthy volunteer bleed at 6 weeks. Sequencing started from total RNA isolated from unfractionated whole blood. The receptor's source is a female donor in good health. Some clones in this sample may be carry-over from other donors' samples. The genes are TRBV29-1 and TRBJ2-1; 11 bases map to TRBD2. Material: whole blood. CDR3 region: CSVEVGLAVYNEQFF. The CDR3 DNA follows: TGCAGCGTTGAGGTGGGACTAGCGGTCTACAATGAGCAGTTCTTC.